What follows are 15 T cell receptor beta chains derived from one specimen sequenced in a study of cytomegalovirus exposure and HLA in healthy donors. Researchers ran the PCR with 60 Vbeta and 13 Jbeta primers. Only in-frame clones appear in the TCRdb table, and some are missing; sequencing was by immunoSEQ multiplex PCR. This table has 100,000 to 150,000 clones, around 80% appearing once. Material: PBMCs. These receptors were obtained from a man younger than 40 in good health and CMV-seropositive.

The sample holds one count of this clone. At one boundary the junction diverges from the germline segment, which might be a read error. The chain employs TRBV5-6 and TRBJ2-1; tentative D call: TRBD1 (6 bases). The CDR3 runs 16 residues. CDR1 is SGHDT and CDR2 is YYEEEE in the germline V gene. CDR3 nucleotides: TGTTCCAGCAGCTTGAGAGGGGGTGACTCCTACAATGAGCAGTTCTTC. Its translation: CSSSLRGGDSYNEQFF.

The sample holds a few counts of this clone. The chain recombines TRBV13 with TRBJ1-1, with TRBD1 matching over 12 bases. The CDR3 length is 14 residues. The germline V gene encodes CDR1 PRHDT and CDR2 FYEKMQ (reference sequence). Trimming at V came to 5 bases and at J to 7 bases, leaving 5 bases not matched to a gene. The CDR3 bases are TGTGCCAGCAGCCGGGACAGGGGGCCATTTGAAGCTTTCTTT. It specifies CASSRDRGPFEAFF.

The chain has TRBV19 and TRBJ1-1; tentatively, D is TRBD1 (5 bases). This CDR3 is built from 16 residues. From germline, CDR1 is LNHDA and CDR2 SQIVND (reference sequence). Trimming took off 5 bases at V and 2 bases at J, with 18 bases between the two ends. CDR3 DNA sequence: TGTGCCAGTAGTCCGATCGGGGCGGGGTTCAACACTGAAGCTTTCTTT. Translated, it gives CASSPIGAGFNTEAFF.

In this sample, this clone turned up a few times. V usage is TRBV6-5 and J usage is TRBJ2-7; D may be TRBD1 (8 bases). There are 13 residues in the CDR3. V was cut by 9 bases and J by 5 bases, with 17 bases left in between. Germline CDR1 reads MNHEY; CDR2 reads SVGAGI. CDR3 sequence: CASHRGRGNEQYF. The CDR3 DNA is TGTGCCAGTCACAGGGGGAGGGGGAACGAGCAGTACTTC.

CDR3 region: CASSIDWTGVHGYTF. CDR3 nucleotides: TGTGCCAGTAGTATAGATTGGACAGGAGTCCATGGCTACACCTTC. The chain carries TRBV19 and TRBJ1-2; 7 nucleotides agree with TRBD1. The germline V gene encodes CDR1 LNHDA and CDR2 SQIVND (reference sequence). After removal of 0 bases from V and 6 bases from J, the junction contained 7 bases not matched to a gene. This CDR3 is 15 amino acids long.

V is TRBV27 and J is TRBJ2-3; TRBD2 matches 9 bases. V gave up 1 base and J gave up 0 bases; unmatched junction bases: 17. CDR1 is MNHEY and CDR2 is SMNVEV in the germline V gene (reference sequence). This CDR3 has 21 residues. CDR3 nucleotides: TGTGCCAGCAGTTTATATATTAGTAGCGGGAGCAAAGATTCTAGCACAGATACGCAGTATTTT. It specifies CASSLYISSGSKDSSTDTQYF.

CDR3 nucleotides: TGCGCCAGCAGTGAGTCGGGACTAGCGACTAAGTTCTTC. It yields the protein CASSESGLATKFF. The genes are TRBV10-1 and TRBJ2-1, with TRBD2 matching 10 bases. CDR1 is WNHNN, CDR2 SYGVQD, per germline (reference sequence). V shed 0 bases, J shed 14 bases, and the junction held 4 bases outside the gene matches. The CDR3 has 13 residues.

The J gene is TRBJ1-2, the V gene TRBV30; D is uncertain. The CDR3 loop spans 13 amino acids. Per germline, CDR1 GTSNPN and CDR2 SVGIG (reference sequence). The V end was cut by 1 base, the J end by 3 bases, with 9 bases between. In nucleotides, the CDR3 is TGTGCCTGGAGTGGCGGAGAAGACTATGGCTACACCTTC. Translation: CAWSGGEDYGYTF.

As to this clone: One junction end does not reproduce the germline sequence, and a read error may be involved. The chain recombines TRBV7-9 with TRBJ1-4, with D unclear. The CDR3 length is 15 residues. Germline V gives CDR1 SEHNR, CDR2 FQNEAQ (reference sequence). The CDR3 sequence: CSSSTGLWTNEKLFF. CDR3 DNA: TGTTCCAGCAGCACGGGGTTGTGGACTAATGAAAAACTGTTTTTT.

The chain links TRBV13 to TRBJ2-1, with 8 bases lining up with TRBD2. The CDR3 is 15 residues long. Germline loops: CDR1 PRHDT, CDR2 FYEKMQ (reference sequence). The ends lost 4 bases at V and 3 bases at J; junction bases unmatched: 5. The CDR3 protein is CASSSRLANYNEQFF. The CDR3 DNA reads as TGTGCCAGCAGCTCTCGACTAGCGAACTACAATGAGCAGTTCTTC.

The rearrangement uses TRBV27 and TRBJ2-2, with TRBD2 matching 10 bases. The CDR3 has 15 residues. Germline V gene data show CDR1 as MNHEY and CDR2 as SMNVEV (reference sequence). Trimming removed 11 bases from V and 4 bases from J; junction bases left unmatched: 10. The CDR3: CASQGGTSVTGELFF. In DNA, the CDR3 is TGTGCCTCCCAGGGGGGGACTAGCGTCACCGGGGAGCTGTTTTTT.

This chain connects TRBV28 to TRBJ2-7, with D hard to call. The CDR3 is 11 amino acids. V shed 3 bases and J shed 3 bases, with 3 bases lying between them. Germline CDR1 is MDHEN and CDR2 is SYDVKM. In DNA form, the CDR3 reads TGTGCCAGCAGTTTCCACTACGAGCAGTACTTC. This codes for CASSFHYEQYF.

This CDR3 is CASSLTGENTEAFF. The CDR3 DNA is TGTGCCAGCAGTTTAACGGGAGAGAACACTGAAGCTTTCTTT. The genes are TRBV27 and TRBJ1-1; D is unresolved. The germline gives CDR1 MNHEY, CDR2 SMNVEV (reference sequence). This CDR3 has 14 amino acids. V lost 2 bases to trimming and J lost 1 base, with 8 bases between them.

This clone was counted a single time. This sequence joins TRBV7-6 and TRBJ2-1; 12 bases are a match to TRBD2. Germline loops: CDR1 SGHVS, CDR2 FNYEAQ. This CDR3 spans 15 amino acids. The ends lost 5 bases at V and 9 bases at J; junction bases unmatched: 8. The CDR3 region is CASSPGTSGRTEQFF. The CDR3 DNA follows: TGTGCCAGCAGCCCCGGAACTAGCGGGAGGACTGAGCAGTTCTTC.

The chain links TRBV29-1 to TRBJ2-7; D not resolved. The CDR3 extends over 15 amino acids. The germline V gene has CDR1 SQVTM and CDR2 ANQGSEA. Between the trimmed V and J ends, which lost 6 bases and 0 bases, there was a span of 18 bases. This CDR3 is CSVIPGAERSYEQYF. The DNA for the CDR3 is TGCAGCGTGATCCCCGGCGCGGAACGCTCCTACGAGCAGTACTTC.